This entry describes one T cell receptor (beta chain). As yet, its antigen is unknown. Germline CDR1 reads MGHRA; CDR2 reads YSYEKL. The CDR3 loop spans 16 amino acids. J lost 1 base, V lost 2 bases, and 3 bases had no gene match. TCRdb's copy holds only in-frame clones and misses some; the assay was immunoSEQ multiplex PCR. Of roughly 220,000 clones in the sample, about four fifths were seen once. This sample is drawn from a study of cytotoxic CD8 clonotypes in ibrutinib-treated CLL. General study findings and limits: The clonality went up when patients responded to ibrutinib and dropped back toward baseline at progression.

The starting material was PBMCs, obtained after 12 months of ibrutinib treatment. The chain has TRBV4-1 and TRBJ2-5; 11 bases are shared with TRBD2. The sequence derives from a human donor with chronic lymphocytic leukemia. CDR3 loop: CASSQPGLAAQETQYF. Here the CDR3 DNA reads TGCGCCAGCAGCCAACCGGGACTAGCGGCCCAAGAGACCCAGTACTTC.